This entry lists 31 T cell receptor beta chains sequenced from one sample in a study of blood T cell repertoires in COVID-19. Assay used: immunoSEQ multiplex PCR; TCRdb lists only in-frame clones, some missing. The data show about 280,000 clones, with roughly 80% seen just once and 8% to 9.5% held by the top ten. Sequencing was carried out using peripheral blood. Every receptor here comes from a woman aged 45-65 years who had recovered from COVID-19.

This chain links TRBV28 with TRBJ1-1; maybe TRBD1 (5 bases). There are 14 residues in the CDR3. Germline assignment: CDR1 MDHEN and CDR2 SYDVKM. Trimming cost V 3 bases and J 11 bases, with 19 bases left between them. The CDR3 DNA reads TGTGCCAGCAGTTTGGTACAGCTAAACAAGGGGGCTTTCTTT. Its translation: CASSLVQLNKGAFF.

This chain connects TRBV28 to TRBJ1-1; 7 bases match TRBD1. The CDR3 has 14 residues. The ends lost 5 bases at V and 5 bases at J; junction bases unmatched: 8. Looked up from germline, CDR1 is MDHEN and CDR2 is SYDVKM. The CDR3 is CASSLPTGRTEAFF. CDR3 DNA sequence: TGTGCCAGCAGTCTCCCGACAGGGCGGACTGAAGCTTTCTTT. Full variable domain (missing parts from reference TRBV28 and TRBJ1-1): DVKVTQSSRYLVKRTGEKVFLECVQDMDHENMFWYRQDPGLGLRLIYFSYDVKMKEKGDIPEGYSVSREKKERFSLILESASTNQTSMYLCASSLPTGRTEAFFGQGTRLTVV.

Here the CDR3 reads CASSATRARVSGELFF. As DNA, the CDR3 is TGTGCCAGCAGCGCCACCAGGGCCCGGGTGTCCGGGGAGCTGTTTTTT. The gene calls are TRBV13 and TRBJ2-2; D is possibly TRBD1 (5 bases). The length of the CDR3 is 16 residues. CDR1 is PRHDT, CDR2 FYEKMQ, per germline (reference sequence). Trimming pared 5 bases from V and 6 bases from J, leaving 19 bases between.

This clone was detected ten times or more. The chain joins TRBV3-1 (or the pseudogene TRBV3-2) to TRBJ1-2; TRBD1 matches at 8 bases. The junction had 7 bases not matched to a gene; V was cut back by 4 bases and J by 6 bases. The germline CDR1 and CDR2 sequences are LGHDT and YNNKEL (reference sequence). The CDR3 covers 14 residues. The CDR3 DNA is TGTGCCAGCAGCCCACTCGACAGGGGTGATGGCTACACCTTC. This encodes CASSPLDRGDGYTF.

The chain links TRBV6-2 or TRBV6-3 to TRBJ2-1; tentative D call: TRBD2 (7 bases). Germline values: CDR1 MNHEY, CDR2 SVGEGT. V dropped 2 bases and J dropped 8 bases, with 22 bases sitting between them. The CDR3 runs 17 residues. Written as DNA, the CDR3 is TGTGCCAGCAGTTACGATCGGGGGGCTAGTTTAGCCCATGAGCAGTTCTTC. It encodes CASSYDRGASLAHEQFF.

The rearrangement joins TRBV5-4 to TRBJ2-3; TRBD2 aligns across 7 bases. There are 16 residues in the CDR3. Germline V CDR1 and CDR2: SGHNT, YYREEE (reference sequence). J gave up 1 base and V 4 bases, and 9 bases lay outside the gene matches. The CDR3 region is CASSHFGAGGTDTQYF. The CDR3 bases are TGTGCCAGCAGCCATTTCGGGGCGGGGGGCACAGATACGCAGTATTTT.

The chain uses TRBV14 and TRBJ2-1, with D tentatively TRBD1 (6 bases). CDR1 and CDR2 from the germline V gene are SGHDN and FVKESK. V lost 1 base, J lost 3 bases, and 13 bases lay in between. CDR3 size: 16 residues. DNA for the CDR3: TGTGCCAGCAGCCAAGGTGGTAGAGGGGGCTACAATGAGCAGTTCTTC. This codes for CASSQGGRGGYNEQFF.

This sequence joins TRBV18 and TRBJ2-7; 8 positions agree with TRBD1. The junction had 6 bases not matched to a gene; V was cut back by 3 bases and J by 2 bases. The germline V gene encodes CDR1 KGHSH and CDR2 LQKENI. CDR3 length equals 15 residues. The CDR3 region is CASSPVTGDPYEQYF. CDR3 in DNA: TGTGCCAGCTCACCGGTGACAGGGGACCCCTACGAGCAGTACTTC.

The rearrangement uses TRBV27 and TRBJ1-2; 8 bases line up with TRBD1. There are 16 residues in the CDR3. CDR1 is MNHEY and CDR2 is SMNVEV in the germline V gene (reference sequence). V dropped 1 base and J dropped 4; count of bases not matched to a gene: 8. The CDR3 DNA sequence: TGTGCCAGCAGTTTATACCCGGGACAGGCCACCTATGGCTACACCTTC. Its translation: CASSLYPGQATYGYTF.

The V and J genes are TRBV2 and TRBJ1-1, with 7 bases lining up with TRBD1. Trimming took 5 bases from V and 2 from J; bases not matched to a gene: 5. CDR1 SNHLY and CDR2 FYNNEI come from the germline V gene. The length of the CDR3 is 14 residues. CDR3 sequence reads: CASSRDSPNTEAFF. Written as DNA, the CDR3 is TGTGCCAGCAGTAGGGACAGCCCTAACACTGAAGCTTTCTTT.

V and J are TRBV5-1 and TRBJ1-4, with a possible D match to TRBD1 (5 bases). CDR3 size: 15 residues. Germline V gene data show CDR1 as SGHRS and CDR2 as YFSETQ. V shed 5 bases and J shed 7 bases, with 18 bases lying between them. The CDR3 here is CASRDNIFGGEKLFF. The CDR3, as DNA: TGCGCCAGCAGAGACAATATCTTCGGGGGTGAAAAACTGTTTTTT.

This rearrangement joins TRBV2 to TRBJ2-5; perhaps TRBD2 as D (6 bases). CDR3 length: 13 amino acids. The V end was cut by 8 bases, the J end by 2 bases, with 12 bases between. The germline V gene has CDR1 SNHLY and CDR2 FYNNEI. CDR3 nucleotides: TGTGCCAGCCTAGGGGCGGGGCAAGAGACCCAGTACTTC. Its translation is CASLGAGQETQYF.

The CDR3 DNA sequence: TGTGCCAGTAAAAGGACAGTCGCTAGCAATCAGCCCCAGCATTTT. It specifies CASKRTVASNQPQHF. The chain couples TRBV19 to TRBJ1-5; the D gene is possibly TRBD1 (6 bases). Trimming left V 7 bases short and J 0 bases short, with 13 bases between. In germline, CDR1 is LNHDA, CDR2 SQIVND (reference sequence). This CDR3 contains 15 residues.

The chain uses TRBV25-1 and TRBJ2-3; D is ambiguous. This CDR3 is built from 13 residues. The germline CDR1 and CDR2 sequences are MGHDK and SYGVNS. Between the trimmed V and J ends, which lost 4 bases and 5 bases, there was a span of 10 bases. CDR3: CASSVRLGDTQYF. CDR3 nucleotides: TGTGCCAGCAGTGTGCGGCTAGGAGATACGCAGTATTTT.

The rearrangement joins TRBV7-8 to TRBJ1-2, with 8 bases aligning to TRBD1. CDR1 is SGHVS and CDR2 is FQNEAQ in the germline V gene. Trimming took 5 bases from V and 2 from J; bases not matched to a gene: 7. The CDR3 runs 15 residues. The DNA of the CDR3 is TGTGCCAGCAGCGCTGGGACAGGCCACAACTATGGCTACACCTTC. Its translation: CASSAGTGHNYGYTF.

The V gene is TRBV6-5, the J gene TRBJ2-5; D might be TRBD2 (5 bases). The CDR3 is made up of 15 amino acids. V lost 2 bases and J lost 1, with 11 bases in between. Germline V gives CDR1 MNHEY, CDR2 SVGAGI. The CDR3 coding sequence is TGTGCCAGCAGTTACCTGGGCGGACTCCAAGAGACCCAGTACTTC. Translation gives CASSYLGGLQETQYF.

The chain carries TRBV7-6 and TRBJ2-1; 9 bases are shared with TRBD2. Germline V lookup: CDR1 SGHVS, CDR2 FNYEAQ. The CDR3 totals 15 residues. V dropped 5 bases and J dropped 3; count of bases not matched to a gene: 5. The CDR3 bases are TGTGCCAGCAGCCTGGTTAGCGGGGGCTACAATGAGCAGTTCTTC. Residues: CASSLVSGGYNEQFF.

V usage is TRBV5-6 and J usage is TRBJ2-4; maybe TRBD2 (6 bases). V was clipped by 2 bases and J by 0 bases, with 18 bases between them. The CDR3 has 18 residues. Germline CDR1 and CDR2: SGHDT and YYEEEE. The CDR3 reads CASSFWALRDLAKNIQYF. The CDR3 DNA follows: TGTGCCAGCAGCTTCTGGGCGCTGCGGGACCTAGCCAAAAACATTCAGTACTTC.

The V and J genes are TRBV7-3 and TRBJ2-3; D call uncertain. The CDR3 has 17 residues. V lost 6 bases and J lost 0, with 19 bases in between. Per the germline V gene, CDR1 is SGHTA and CDR2 is FQGTGA. The CDR3 protein is CASSLTAKPTSTDTQYF. The CDR3, as DNA: TGTGCCAGCAGTCTAACTGCGAAACCGACTAGCACAGATACGCAGTATTTT.

The CDR3 reads CASSQDPGSGNLRVGYTF. CDR3 nucleotides: TGCGCCAGCAGCCAAGATCCTGGGTCAGGGAACCTTCGGGTTGGCTACACCTTC. This chain links TRBV4-3 with TRBJ1-2; D is possibly TRBD1 (5 bases). Per the germline V gene, CDR1 is LGHNA and CDR2 is YSLEER. V lost 0 bases and J 7 bases, leaving 24 bases between the germline ends. This CDR3 is 18 amino acids long.

This clone was recorded at least ten times. The sample has other DNA sequences that encode this CDR3 too. This rearrangement joins TRBV6-2 or TRBV6-3 to TRBJ1-2, with D hard to call. Germline-derived CDR1 and CDR2 are MNHEY and SVGEGT. Trimming pared 0 bases from V and 5 bases from J, leaving 10 bases between. The length of the CDR3 is 14 residues. CDR3 in DNA: TGTGCCAGCAGTTACTCTGGGCAATTATATGGCTACACCTTC. This sequence encodes CASSYSGQLYGYTF.

The chain couples TRBV5-6 to TRBJ2-1; 11 nucleotides match TRBD1. Germline V gene data show CDR1 as SGHDT and CDR2 as YYEEEE. The V segment lost 4 bases and the J segment 7 bases; nucleotides outside the gene matches: 7. The CDR3 is made up of 15 amino acids. The CDR3 spells CASSPGQGARNEQFF. The CDR3 DNA follows: TGTGCCAGCAGCCCAGGACAGGGGGCAAGGAATGAGCAGTTCTTC.

The chain combines TRBV9 with TRBJ2-3, with TRBD2 matching 8 bases. CDR1 and CDR2 from the germline V gene are SGDLS and YYNGEE. V lost 4 bases to trimming and J lost 0 bases; unmatched junction nucleotides: 13. The CDR3 runs to 18 residues. The CDR3 bases are TGTGCCAGCAGCCCCGCCCGGGGGGGGCCCCCTAGCACAGATACGCAGTATTTT. This translates into CASSPARGGPPSTDTQYF.

The gene calls are TRBV25-1 and TRBJ2-3; 7 positions agree with TRBD1. The trim removed 3 bases at V and 4 bases at J, leaving 13 bases unmatched. The CDR3 runs 17 residues. CDR1 is MGHDK, CDR2 SYGVNS, per germline. CDR3: CASSDPTSRQGADTQYF. Written as DNA, the CDR3 is TGTGCCAGCAGTGACCCCACCTCCCGACAGGGCGCAGATACGCAGTATTTT.

The V call is TRBV4-3, the J call TRBJ2-3, with a weak D call TRBD2 (5 bases). Germline CDR1 LGHNA, CDR2 YSLEER. The CDR3 totals 15 residues. Trimming shortened V by 0 bases and J by 8 bases, and 15 bases separated the two germline ends. CDR3 in amino acids: CASSQDPGLEITQYF. In DNA form, the CDR3 reads TGCGCCAGCAGCCAAGACCCCGGACTCGAGATTACGCAGTATTTT.

This clone was detected only a few times. The chain uses TRBV9 and TRBJ1-2; 8 bases are a match to TRBD1. The V and J ends lost 0 bases and 4 bases, in that order; junction bases with no gene match: 5. Germline CDR1 SGDLS, CDR2 YYNGEE. The CDR3 runs to 15 residues. The CDR3 DNA sequence: TGTGCCAGCAGCGTAGCCGGGACAGGATTCTATGGCTACACCTTC. Translation gives CASSVAGTGFYGYTF.

CDR3 protein: CASSQDLASRETQYF. The DNA of the CDR3 is TGCGCCAGCAGCCAAGATCTGGCCAGTCGAGAGACCCAGTACTTC. This sequence joins TRBV4-3 and TRBJ2-5, with D unresolved. Germline V gene data show CDR1 as LGHNA and CDR2 as YSLEER. V dropped 0 bases and J dropped 4 bases, with 12 bases sitting between them. The CDR3 is 15 amino acids.

This clone was counted between two and nine times. J is TRBJ1-1 and V is TRBV7-9, with 7 bases fitting TRBD1. The CDR3 sequence is 17 residues long. Germline V gene data show CDR1 as SEHNR and CDR2 as FQNEAQ (reference sequence). The V and J ends lost 1 base and 0 bases, in that order; junction bases with no gene match: 8. CDR3 coding DNA: TGTGCCAGCAGCTTAGAACTGAGGGGACAGATGAACACTGAAGCTTTCTTT. This gives the protein CASSLELRGQMNTEAFF.

The chain links TRBV25-1 to TRBJ2-7; TRBD2 matches 7 bases. The V and J ends lost 6 bases and 0 bases, in that order; junction bases with no gene match: 2. The V gene's germline CDR1 is MGHDK and CDR2 SYGVNS. This CDR3 region has 13 residues. CDR3 sequence reads: CASRLAGSYEQYF. The CDR3 coding sequence is TGTGCCAGCAGGTTAGCGGGCTCCTACGAGCAGTACTTC.

The chain links TRBV14 to TRBJ2-7, with D maybe TRBD1 (5 bases). Germline V gene sequence: CDR1 SGHDN, CDR2 FVKESK. The CDR3 is 12 amino acids. V lost 4 bases, J lost 3 bases, and 7 bases lay in between. The CDR3, as DNA: TGTGCCAGCAGCCGACAGAACTACGAGCAGTACTTC. Its translation is CASSRQNYEQYF.

V and J are TRBV9 and TRBJ2-7, with D hard to call. Trimming left V 0 bases short and J 0 bases short, with 7 bases between. The CDR3 covers 14 residues. Germline V gives CDR1 SGDLS, CDR2 YYNGEE. The CDR3 is CASSVEASSYEQYF. CDR3 nucleotide sequence: TGTGCCAGCAGCGTAGAAGCTAGCTCCTACGAGCAGTACTTC.